This T cell receptor (beta chain) appears in the sequencing data of a study of T cells expressing NK-cell markers (TCRdb year 2020). Study-level background: In sorted CD3+CD56+NKG2C+, CD3+CD56+NKG2C- and CD3+CD56-NKG2C+ T-cell subsets from several donors, TCR beta-chain repertoires were profiled. Among the eight sequenced donors, only one was HCMV-seronegative, while the other seven were HCMV-seropositive. Randomly selected healthy volunteers, three men and five women, were used as the eight sequenced donors. Sequencing of the libraries produced 2 x 150 bp reads on Illumina HiSeq 2000/2500, MiSeq or NextSeq. The research as a whole found: Whether the expanded NKG2C-expressing T cell clones were specific for HCMV antigens remained unclear. Those dominant clonotypes were again the most abundant among CD3+CD56-NKG2C+ cells in a few donors, at about 28.3-60.1%. In roughly 6 donors, the dominant CD3+CD56+NKG2C+ clonotypes ranked among the top 10 CD8+ clonotypes, making up about 1.0-7.5% of CD8+ T cells.

These reads were obtained on an Illumina HiSeq 2000. The TCR beta cDNA libraries were made using 5'RACE template switching, a step that added both a universal primer site and unique molecular identifiers. Synthesis of cDNA was primed from the TCR beta constant segment and was followed by two consecutive PCR amplification steps. Per the original workflow: Reads were demultiplexed and grouped by UMI with MIGEC, and clonotypes were assembled and quantified with MiTCR. To exclude erroneous sequences, only TCR cDNA sequences supported by at least two reads were retained. The tcR package was used for downstream repertoire analysis, and clonotypes were matched between fractions using CDR3 nucleotide sequence together with V segment. VDJmatch was used to annotate antigen specificity against VDJdb, with one amino acid substitution in CDR3 allowed. Reprocessed by TCRdb, the reads give a single entry per CDR3 protein sequence, without DNA. None of the V and J calls come from the authors' own analysis; TCRdb made them. In this sample's table one finds about 150,000 distinct CDR3 sequences. The top ten hold 37% of the sample.

A commercial ELISA kit detecting HCMV-specific IgG in serum was used to determine HCMV serostatus. Peripheral blood mononuclear cells were isolated from blood by Ficoll density gradient centrifugation. For this clonotype: The specificity of this receptor is unknown.

The CDR1 and CDR2 encoded by the germline V gene are LGHNA and YNFKEQ. Including the terminal cysteine and phenylalanine, the CDR3 comprises 14 residues. DNA was not recorded. Sequenced input: blood T cells: a sorted CD56 or NKG2C T cell subset, CD4+ or CD8+ T cells, or bulk PBMC T cells (not recorded which). This receptor was taken from a woman aged 50 to 65 in good health. Donor details come from another sample of the same person, matched by shared clones. The sequence is built from TRBV4-2 and TRBJ2-3. The CDR3 in this case is CASSQETSTDTQYF.